This T cell receptor beta chain derives from a study of cytomegalovirus exposure and HLA in healthy donors. TCRdb's copy holds only in-frame clones and misses some; the assay was immunoSEQ multiplex PCR. The data hold about 330,000 clones, with roughly 85% observed a single time. CDR1 and CDR2 from the germline V gene are SGHNT and YYREEE (reference sequence). Trimming at V came to 7 bases and at J to 8 bases, leaving 8 bases not matched to a gene. This CDR3 is 14 amino acids long. The chain joins TRBV5-4 to TRBJ2-1, with 11 nucleotides matching TRBD1. Sequenced: PBMCs. The sequence was obtained from a woman between 18 and 30 years old in good health and CMV-seronegative. The CDR3, as DNA: TGTGCCAGCGCCGGGACAGGGGGTTCCGATGAGCAGTTCTTC. Translating it yields CASAGTGGSDEQFF.